This T cell receptor (beta chain) derives from a study of control samples from healthy donors and cancer patients (dated by TCRdb to the early 2020s). Library method: the immunoSEQ multiplex PCR assay. TCRdb holds this immuneACCESS table with in-frame rearrangements only. Some clones are missing; in checked studies, unresolved V genes explain under half, and the rest has no known cause. In all, the sample holds around 110,000 clones, and more than 70% of those were seen once. The ten top clones hold over 2% of the sample. Comment on this clone: It lacks a known antigen. A junction boundary mismatches the germline segment, possibly from a read error. Other DNA sequences in this sample translate to the same CDR3.

This clonotype was obtained from an older woman in good health. The material sequenced was blood.

The nucleotide sequence reads TGTGCCAGCAGTCAAGAATCTTTAGCGGGGATTTACAATGAGCAGTTCTTC. Its product reads: CASSQESLAGIYNEQFF. The chain couples TRBV3-1 (or the pseudogene TRBV3-2) to TRBJ2-1; 8 junctional bases match TRBD2. Looking up the germline V gene (reference sequence) yields CDR1 LGHDT and CDR2 YNNKEL. The CDR3 holds 17 amino acids from the cysteine to the phenylalanine. CDR3 DNA is the only sequence kept; it has 51 bases, read in frame from the first base.